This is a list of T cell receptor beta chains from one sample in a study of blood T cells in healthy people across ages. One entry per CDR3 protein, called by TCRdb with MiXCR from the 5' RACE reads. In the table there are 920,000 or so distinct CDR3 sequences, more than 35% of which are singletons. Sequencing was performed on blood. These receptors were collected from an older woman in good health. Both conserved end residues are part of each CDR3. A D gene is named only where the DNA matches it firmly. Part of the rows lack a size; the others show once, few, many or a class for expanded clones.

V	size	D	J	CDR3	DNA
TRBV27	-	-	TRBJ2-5	CASSPVGTVLAETQYF	TGTGCCAGCAGTCCGGTAGGGACCGTGTTAGCGGAGACCCAGTACTTC
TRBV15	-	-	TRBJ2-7	CATSRDIQGYEQYF	TGTGCCACCAGCAGAGATATACAGGGCTACGAGCAGTACTTC
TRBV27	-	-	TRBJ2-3	CASIGIPYTQYF	TGTGCCAGCATAGGGATACCGTATACGCAGTATTTT
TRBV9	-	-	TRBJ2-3	CASSGRHGYTQYF	TGTGCCAGTAGCGGACGCCATGGATATACGCAGTATTTT
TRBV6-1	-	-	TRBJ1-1	CASSEQGGVGTKAFF	TGTGCCAGCAGTGAACAGGGTGGAGTGGGCACTAAAGCTTTCTTT
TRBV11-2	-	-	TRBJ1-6	CASSFGYNSPLHF	TGTGCCAGCAGCTTTGGGTATAATTCACCCCTCCACTTT
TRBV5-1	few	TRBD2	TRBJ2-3	CASSALAGGGADTQYF	TGCGCCAGCAGCGCGCTAGCGGGAGGAGGTGCAGATACGCAGTATTTT
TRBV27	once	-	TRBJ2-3	CASQSRVGQFTQYF	TGTGCCAGCCAATCACGGGTAGGGCAGTTTACGCAGTATTTT
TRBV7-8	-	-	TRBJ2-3	CASSQHQRTTDTQYF	TGTGCCAGCAGCCAGCATCAGCGGACCACAGATACGCAGTATTTT
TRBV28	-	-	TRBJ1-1	CASTLKVRSTEAFF	TGTGCCAGCACCCTTAAGGTGAGGAGCACTGAAGCTTTCTTT
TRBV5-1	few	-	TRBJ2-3	CASSWDSTDTQYF	TGCGCCAGCAGCTGGGACAGCACAGATACGCAGTATTTT
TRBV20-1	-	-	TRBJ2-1	CSARTTQGTYNEQFF	TGCAGTGCTAGAACCACCCAGGGGACCTACAATGAGCAGTTCTTC
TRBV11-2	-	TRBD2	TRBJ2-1	CASSLIVSGSGNEQFF	TGTGCCAGCAGCTTAATAGTTAGCGGGAGTGGCAATGAGCAGTTCTTC
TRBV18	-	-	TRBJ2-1	CASSRGSQETQFF	TGTGCCAGCTCCCGGGGCAGTCAAGAGACCCAGTTCTTC
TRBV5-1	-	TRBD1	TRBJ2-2	CASRPWGTGATGELFF	TGCGCCAGCAGGCCGTGGGGGACAGGGGCCACCGGGGAGCTGTTTTTT
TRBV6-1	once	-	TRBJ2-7	CASPPAGTTYEQYF	TGTGCCAGCCCCCCGGCAGGGACGACCTACGAGCAGTACTTC
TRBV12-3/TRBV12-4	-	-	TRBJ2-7	CASGLGAGESYEQYF	TGTGCCAGTGGCTTGGGGGCAGGTGAATCCTACGAGCAGTACTTC